This T cell receptor (beta chain) is from a study of shared clonotypes between healthy human individuals. The study, taken as a whole, reports: Donor scarcity curtailed the genetic and exposure-history diversity represented herein.

TCRdb keeps only in-frame clones here, not all; method: immunoSEQ multiplex PCR. The sample lists around 2.1 million clones; around 93% were seen once. Naive CD8 cells lacked CD45RO and underwent positive selection for CCR7, leaving out terminally differentiated effector memory CD45RA+ cells. As concerns this clone: Its target is unknown.

V was shortened by 2 bases and J by 4 bases, with 23 bases between the two germline ends. This CDR3 is built from 18 residues. The germline gives CDR1 SGHTA, CDR2 FQGNSA. V is TRBV7-2 and J is TRBJ1-1; no reliable D call. This receptor was obtained from a man between 18 and 35 years old in good health. Some clones in this sample may be carry-over from other donors' samples. Source material: naive CD8+ T cells from PBMCs. CDR3 loop: CASSLRFVAAERGTEAFF. DNA of the CDR3: TGTGCCAGCAGCTTAAGGTTCGTGGCAGCCGAGCGAGGCACTGAAGCTTTCTTT.